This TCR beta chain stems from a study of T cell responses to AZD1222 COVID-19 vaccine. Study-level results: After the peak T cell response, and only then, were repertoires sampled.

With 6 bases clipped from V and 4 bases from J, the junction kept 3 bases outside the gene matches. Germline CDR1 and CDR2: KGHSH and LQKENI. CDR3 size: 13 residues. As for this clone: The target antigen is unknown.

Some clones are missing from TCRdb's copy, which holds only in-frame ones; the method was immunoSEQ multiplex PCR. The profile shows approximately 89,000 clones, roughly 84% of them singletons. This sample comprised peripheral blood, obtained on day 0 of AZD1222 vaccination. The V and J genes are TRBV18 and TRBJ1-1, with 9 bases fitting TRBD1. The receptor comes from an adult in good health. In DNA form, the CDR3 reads TGTGCCAGCTCCGAACAGGGGGCCACTGAAGCTTTCTTT. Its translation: CASSEQGATEAFF. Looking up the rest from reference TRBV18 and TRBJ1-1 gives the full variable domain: NAGVMQNPRHLVRRRGQEARLRCSPMKGHSHVYWYRQLPEEGLKFMVYLQKENIIDESGMPKERFSAEFPKEGPSILRIQQVVRGDSAAYFCASSEQGATEAFFGQGTRLTVV.